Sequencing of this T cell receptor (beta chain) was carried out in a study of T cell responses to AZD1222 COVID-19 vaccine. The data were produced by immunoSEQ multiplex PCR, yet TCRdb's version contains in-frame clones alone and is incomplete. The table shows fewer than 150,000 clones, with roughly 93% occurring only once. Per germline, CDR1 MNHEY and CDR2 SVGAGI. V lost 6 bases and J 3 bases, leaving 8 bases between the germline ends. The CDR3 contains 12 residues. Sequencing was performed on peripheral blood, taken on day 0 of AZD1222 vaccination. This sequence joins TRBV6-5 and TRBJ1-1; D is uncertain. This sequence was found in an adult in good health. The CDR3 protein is CASSPGHTEAFF. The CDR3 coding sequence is TGTGCCAGCAGCCCCGGACACACTGAAGCTTTCTTT.